This T cell receptor (beta chain) was identified during a study of response to subunit inactivated influenza vaccine. TCRdb re-called the RT-PCR reads with MiXCR, one entry per CDR3 protein. The sample records about 540,000 distinct CDR3 sequences, roughly 25% being singletons. Unmatched junction bases numbered 7, after V lost 6 bases and J lost 9 bases. The CDR3 totals 14 residues. Germline V gene sequence: CDR1 DFQATT, CDR2 SNEGSKA (reference sequence). The same data also contributed to another study, on T cells expressing NK-cell markers. From that paper: cDNA encoding TCR beta was synthesized via 5'RACE template switching incorporating UMIs. Among four donors, these clonotypes also ranked first in the CD3+CD56-NKG2C+ fraction.

The specimen was CD4+ T cells sorted from PBMCs, collected 12 days after vaccination. This TCR came from a man aged 45-65 years who received an inactivated influenza vaccine. The rearrangement uses TRBV20-1 and TRBJ1-6, with 11 nucleotides matching TRBD1. CDR3 protein: CSASSDRGLSPLHF. DNA of the CDR3: TGCAGTGCATCTTCGGACAGGGGGCTTTCACCCCTCCACTTT.